These 19 T cell receptor beta chains were all obtained from the same sample, sequenced in a study of CD8 T cells in Susac syndrome. An input of about 0.45 to 1 ug of RNA was subjected to reverse transcription using random hexamers. A single record per CDR3 protein comes from TCRdb applying MiXCR to the immunoSEQ multiplex PCR reads. The sample has 170,000 or so distinct CDR3 sequences, 95% seen once. Material: CD8+ T cells from PBMCs. The receptor source for this set is a human donor with multiple sclerosis.

The chain uses TRBV14 and TRBJ2-1; D remains ambiguous. This CDR3 spans 12 amino acids. Germline V gives CDR1 SGHDN, CDR2 FVKESK. Trimming stripped 4 bases from V and 6 bases from J, with 7 bases between. Here the CDR3 reads CASSRVSNEQFF. CDR3 bases: TGTGCCAGCAGCCGGGTGAGCAATGAGCAGTTCTTC.

This chain connects TRBV5-4 to TRBJ2-1; 12 bases fit TRBD1. The junction had 6 bases not matched to a gene; V was cut back by 0 bases and J by 8 bases. The V gene's germline CDR1 is SGHNT and CDR2 YYREEE (reference sequence). The CDR3 extends over 16 amino acids. The CDR3 protein is CASSLGRDRGPDEQFF. CDR3 sequence (DNA): TGTGCCAGCAGCTTGGGTCGGGACAGGGGGCCCGATGAGCAGTTCTTC. Based on the CDR3 plus reference TRBV5-4 and TRBJ2-1, the full variable domain is ETGVTQSPTHLIKTRGQQVTLRCSSQSGHNTVSWYQQALGQGPQFIFQYYREEENGRGNFPPRFSGLQFPNYSSELNVNALELDDSALYLCASSLGRDRGPDEQFFGPGTRLTVL.

This rearrangement joins TRBV24-1 to TRBJ2-5; D gene unclear. V lost 3 bases and J lost 3, with 7 bases in between. CDR3 size: 13 residues. In germline, CDR1 is KGHDR, CDR2 SFDVKD. The CDR3 DNA sequence: TGTGCCACCAGTGATATTCGGGAAGAGACCCAGTACTTC. Its protein is CATSDIREETQYF.

V and J are TRBV7-8 and TRBJ2-2, with 7 nucleotides matching TRBD2. Germline lookup yields CDR1 SGHVS and CDR2 FQNEAQ. After removal of 1 base from V and 7 bases from J, the junction contained 3 bases not matched to a gene. This CDR3 comprises 14 residues. CDR3 sequence (DNA): TGTGCCAGCAGCTTAGGGCTAGCGGTCGGGGAGCTGTTTTTT. Translation gives CASSLGLAVGELFF. Together with reference TRBV7-8 and TRBJ2-2, the CDR3 gives the full variable domain: GAGVSQSPRYKVAKRGQDVALRCDPISGHVSLFWYQQALGQGPEFLTYFQNEAQLDKSGLPSDRFFAERPEGSVSTLKIQRTQQEDSAVYLCASSLGLAVGELFFGEGSRLTVL.

This sequence joins TRBV5-1 and TRBJ2-5, with 9 bases lining up with TRBD2. The germline V gene encodes CDR1 SGHRS and CDR2 YFSETQ. The length of the CDR3 is 15 residues. J lost 5 bases, V lost 4 bases, and 9 bases had no gene match. The CDR3 here is CASSVTSGFLETQYF. DNA of the CDR3: TGCGCCAGCAGCGTCACTAGCGGGTTTTTGGAGACCCAGTACTTC.

The rearrangement joins TRBV27 to TRBJ2-5, with 12 bases fitting TRBD1. V was pared by 7 bases and J by 5 bases, with 11 bases of the junction left unmatched. This CDR3 has 16 amino acids. The germline CDR1 and CDR2 sequences are MNHEY and SMNVEV (reference sequence). CDR3 sequence reads: CASTKGQGAAGETQYF. The CDR3 nucleotides are TGTGCCAGCACCAAGGGACAGGGGGCCGCCGGGGAGACCCAGTACTTC.

The V and J genes are TRBV29-1 and TRBJ1-5, with 8 positions matching TRBD1. Germline V gene data show CDR1 as SQVTM and CDR2 as ANQGSEA. With V trimmed by 7 bases and J by 8 bases, 7 bases remained unmatched. The CDR3 contains 12 residues. CDR3 bases: TGCAGCGCCAGGACAGGGAGGGAGCCCCAGCATTTT. As protein: CSARTGREPQHF. Together with reference TRBV29-1 and TRBJ1-5, the CDR3 gives the full variable domain: SAVISQKPSRDICQRGTSLTIQCQVDSQVTMMFWYRQQPGQSLTLIATANQGSEATYESGFVIDKFPISRPNLTFSTLTVSNMSPEDSSIYLCSARTGREPQHFGDGTRLSIL.

This clonotype showed up just once. The chain has TRBV28 and TRBJ2-4; tentatively, D is TRBD2 (6 bases). Germline V gene lookup returns CDR1 MDHEN and CDR2 SYDVKM. The CDR3 runs to 16 residues. V was pared by 6 bases and J by 0 bases, with 15 bases between. CDR3 protein: CASRGVAEKAKNIQYF. Written as DNA, the CDR3 is TGTGCCAGCAGGGGTGTAGCGGAAAAAGCCAAAAACATTCAGTACTTC.

V is TRBV19 and J is TRBJ2-7; weak D call: TRBD2 (5 bases). There are 12 residues in the CDR3. From germline, CDR1 is LNHDA and CDR2 SQIVND (reference sequence). V was shortened by 10 bases and J by 2 bases, with 12 bases between the two germline ends. Here the CDR3 reads CATADGAYEQYF. CDR3 nucleotides: TGTGCCACCGCGGACGGGGCCTACGAGCAGTACTTC.

This clonotype was observed once. The chain recombines TRBV30 with TRBJ2-3; D gene uncertain. The CDR3 extends over 12 amino acids. V was cut by 2 bases and J by 4 bases, with 7 bases left in between. The germline CDR1 and CDR2 sequences are GTSNPN and SVGIG (reference sequence). DNA of the CDR3: TGTGCCTGGAGTATCGGCTCAGATACGCAGTATTTT. Translating gives CAWSIGSDTQYF.

This chain connects TRBV20-1 to TRBJ2-2; D is unclear. This CDR3 is built from 13 residues. Germline V lookup: CDR1 DFQATT, CDR2 SNEGSKA (reference sequence). The V end was cut by 2 bases, the J end by 6 bases, with 10 bases between. The CDR3 DNA reads as TGCAGTGCTAGAAGCATTAGTTCCGGGGAGCTGTTTTTT. This translates into CSARSISSGELFF.

The chain combines TRBV14 with TRBJ1-2, with 7 nucleotides matching TRBD1. The germline gives CDR1 SGHDN, CDR2 FVKESK. The CDR3 has 12 residues. Unmatched junction bases numbered 8, after V lost 8 bases and J lost 8 bases. CDR3 in amino acids: CASGTGEIGYTF. The CDR3 DNA sequence: TGTGCCAGCGGCACAGGGGAGATCGGCTACACCTTC.

The chain recombines TRBV20-1 with TRBJ2-3; D perhaps matches TRBD1 (5 bases). Looked up from germline, CDR1 is DFQATT and CDR2 is SNEGSKA (reference sequence). This CDR3 is built from 13 residues. The V gene lost 6 bases and the J gene lost 6 bases, with 16 bases spanning the gap. For the CDR3, the DNA is TGCAGTGCCGACTTGGTAGGGGCCGATACGCAGTATTTT. Protein: CSADLVGADTQYF.

The chain carries TRBV18 and TRBJ1-6; no definite D call. V was cut by 1 base and J by 10 bases, with 11 bases left in between. Germline assignment: CDR1 KGHSH and CDR2 LQKENI. The CDR3 length is 14 residues. CDR3 coding DNA: TGTGCCAGCTCACCACAGGCGCTGGGATCACCCCTCCACTTT. Its translation is CASSPQALGSPLHF. Drawing the rest from reference TRBV18 and TRBJ1-6, the complete variable domain is NAGVMQNPRHLVRRRGQEARLRCSPMKGHSHVYWYRQLPEEGLKFMVYLQKENIIDESGMPKERFSAEFPKEGPSILRIQQVVRGDSAAYFCASSPQALGSPLHFGNGTRLTVT.

This rearrangement joins TRBV9 to TRBJ2-3; TRBD2 agrees at 11 bases. Per germline, CDR1 SGDLS and CDR2 YYNGEE. The CDR3 runs 20 residues. V gave up 1 base and J gave up 0 bases; unmatched junction bases: 13. CDR3 bases: TGTGCCAGCAGCGTAAACCCTAGCGGGGGGATTCGGACTAGCACAGATACGCAGTATTTT. Residues: CASSVNPSGGIRTSTDTQYF.

The CDR3 DNA follows: TGTGCCAGCAGCCTCATCACAGGGGGACCAACCTATGGCTACACCTTC. Translated, it gives CASSLITGGPTYGYTF. This chain joins TRBV3-1 and TRBJ1-2, with 8 bases aligning to TRBD1. The V segment lost 4 bases and the J segment 4 bases; nucleotides outside the gene matches: 11. Germline V gene data show CDR1 as LGHDT and CDR2 as YNNKEL (reference sequence). This CDR3 has 16 residues.

This clonotype has just one count. V is TRBV6-1 and J is TRBJ2-7, with D possibly being TRBD1 (6 bases). There are 14 residues in the CDR3. V dropped 6 bases and J dropped 2 bases, with 14 bases sitting between them. Looked up from germline, CDR1 is MNHNS and CDR2 is SASEGT. The CDR3 reads CASSPGEFTYEQYF. The CDR3 DNA sequence: TGTGCCAGCAGCCCAGGGGAATTTACCTACGAGCAGTACTTC.

The chain recombines TRBV6-5 with TRBJ2-2, with 10 bases lining up with TRBD1. Germline trimming cut 0 bases from V and 5 bases from J; bases unmatched to any gene: 3. Per germline, CDR1 MNHEY and CDR2 SVGAGI. This CDR3 spans 16 amino acids. CDR3 DNA sequence: TGTGCCAGCAGTTACTCGAGACAGGGGGCGACCGGGGAGCTGTTTTTT. As protein: CASSYSRQGATGELFF.

This rearrangement joins TRBV18 to TRBJ1-5, with no clear D. CDR1 KGHSH and CDR2 LQKENI come from the germline V gene. The CDR3 runs to 13 residues. V gave up 6 bases and J gave up 4 bases, with 10 bases separating them. The CDR3 DNA is TGTGCCAGCTCCGAAGAAGCGAATCAGCCCCAGCATTTT. Its translation is CASSEEANQPQHF.